Below, 21 T cell receptor beta chains from the same sample are listed, as sequenced in a study of blood T cell repertoires in COVID-19. Profiled with immunoSEQ multiplex PCR; TCRdb holds only in-frame clones, not every one. Counted here are 70,000 or so clones, roughly 84% occurring once; the ten biggest clones make up 25% to 35%. Sequenced sample: peripheral blood. The receptors derive from a woman aged 80 or over with active or convalescent COVID-19.

This clone was seen more than once but under ten times. The chain couples TRBV4-1 to TRBJ2-7, with 8 nucleotides matching TRBD2. The CDR3 spans 15 residues. The germline V gene has CDR1 MGHRA and CDR2 YSYEKL. The ends lost 1 base at V and 4 bases at J; junction bases unmatched: 6. The CDR3 reads CASSQVPGGLYEQYF. Here the CDR3 DNA reads TGCGCCAGCAGCCAAGTTCCGGGGGGGCTTTACGAGCAGTACTTC.

The chain has TRBV9 and TRBJ2-7, with 7 bases that match TRBD2. The junction had 11 bases not matched to a gene; V was cut back by 2 bases and J by 6 bases. Germline V gives CDR1 SGDLS, CDR2 YYNGEE. This CDR3 spans 15 amino acids. The chain's CDR3 is CASSVLGTTPTEQYF. The CDR3, as DNA: TGTGCCAGCAGCGTCCTGGGGACTACCCCTACCGAGCAGTACTTC.

The chain joins TRBV7-2 to TRBJ1-3; D not resolved. CDR3 size: 16 residues. V lost 3 bases and J 0 bases, leaving 12 bases between the germline ends. Looked up from germline, CDR1 is SGHTA and CDR2 is FQGNSA. The CDR3 bases are TGTGCCAGCAGCTTTCCTGGCCATTCCTCTGGAAACACCATATATTTT. Encoded protein: CASSFPGHSSGNTIYF.

This clone appeared once. This rearrangement joins TRBV6-5 to TRBJ1-6; D remains unclear. Trimming pared 11 bases from V and 8 bases from J, leaving 19 bases between. This CDR3 has 14 amino acids. The germline V gene encodes CDR1 MNHEY and CDR2 SVGAGI. CDR3 bases: TGTGCCTCCAGCCCCGGGTCGATTTATTCACCCCTCCACTTT. Translating it yields CASSPGSIYSPLHF.

V gene TRBV20-1 combines with J gene TRBJ2-3, with D unclear. This CDR3 has 11 residues. Trimming left V 7 bases short and J 4 bases short, with 9 bases between. Germline V gives CDR1 DFQATT, CDR2 SNEGSKA (reference sequence). The CDR3 spells CSDAASDTQYF. The DNA of the CDR3 is TGCAGTGATGCCGCGTCAGATACGCAGTATTTT.

J is TRBJ2-2 and V is TRBV6-5, with 8 bases lining up with TRBD1. Germline assignment: CDR1 MNHEY and CDR2 SVGAGI. J lost 9 bases, V lost 8 bases, and 5 bases had no gene match. This CDR3 has 12 residues. The CDR3 here is CASGTGSWELFF. The DNA for the CDR3 is TGTGCCAGCGGGACAGGAAGTTGGGAGCTGTTTTTT.

The chain is built from TRBV4-3 and TRBJ2-7; a weak D match, TRBD1 (5 bases). This CDR3 spans 14 amino acids. Germline V gene lookup returns CDR1 LGHNA and CDR2 YSLEER. V gave up 1 base and J gave up 2 bases, with 9 bases separating them. CDR3: CASSQGSGPYEQYF. The CDR3 DNA follows: TGCGCCAGCAGCCAAGGATCAGGGCCCTACGAGCAGTACTTC.

This chain connects TRBV5-5 to TRBJ1-2, with TRBD1 identical over 9 bases. The germline CDR1 and CDR2 sequences are SGHKS and YYEKEE (reference sequence). This CDR3 has 15 residues. Losses at the gene ends were 6 bases for V and 4 bases for J; bases not matched to a gene: 10. In DNA form, the CDR3 reads TGTGCCAGCACCGAAACCCCGGGACAGGGCTATGGCTACACCTTC. Translating gives CASTETPGQGYGYTF.

V is TRBV2 and J is TRBJ1-2; a possible D gene is TRBD1 (5 bases). Germline V CDR1 and CDR2: SNHLY, FYNNEI. The CDR3 is 14 residues long. Trimming shortened V by 7 bases and J by 6 bases, and 18 bases separated the two germline ends. The CDR3 DNA is TGTGCCAGCACCCCAGGGCTGGGGCGCCATGGCTACACCTTC. Its protein is CASTPGLGRHGYTF.

This sequence joins TRBV19 and TRBJ1-6, with D unresolved. Trimming took off 4 bases at V and 0 bases at J, with 4 bases between the two ends. This CDR3 has 14 amino acids. Germline loops: CDR1 LNHDA, CDR2 SQIVND (reference sequence). Written as DNA, the CDR3 is TGTGCCAGTAGTAGCAGCTCCTATAATTCACCCCTCCACTTT. It is translated as CASSSSSYNSPLHF.

This clone was counted a few times. The V gene is TRBV19, the J gene TRBJ2-2; no clear D gene. The CDR3 length is 14 residues. CDR1 is LNHDA and CDR2 is SQIVND in the germline V gene (reference sequence). V was clipped by 3 bases and J by 4 bases, with 9 bases between them. The chain's CDR3 is CASSIAASTGELFF. DNA of the CDR3: TGTGCCAGTAGTATTGCGGCTAGCACCGGGGAGCTGTTTTTT.

The chain carries TRBV9 and TRBJ1-1, with a weak D call TRBD1 (5 bases). Per germline, CDR1 SGDLS and CDR2 YYNGEE. The ends were cut back, 4 bases at V and 4 bases at J, with 20 bases in the middle. This CDR3 contains 16 residues. The CDR3 loop is CASSTHPSGWGTEAFF. CDR3 DNA sequence: TGTGCCAGCAGCACCCACCCCTCAGGGTGGGGCACTGAAGCTTTCTTT.

This clone was picked up a small number of times. The genes are TRBV3-1 (or the pseudogene TRBV3-2) and TRBJ1-6; no definite D call. The ends were cut back, 1 base at V and 0 bases at J, with 7 bases in the middle. The germline CDR1 and CDR2 sequences are LGHDT and YNNKEL (reference sequence). There are 16 residues in the CDR3. The CDR3 here is CASSQVSGSYNSPLHF. As DNA, the CDR3 is TGTGCCAGCAGCCAAGTCTCCGGCTCCTATAATTCACCCCTCCACTTT.

The V and J genes are TRBV5-1 and TRBJ2-5, with 9 positions matching TRBD2. The CDR3 contains 16 residues. Germline CDR1 reads SGHRS; CDR2 reads YFSETQ. Trimming cost V 0 bases and J 2 bases; bases outside gene matches: 5. This CDR3 reads CASSLAQRGVQETQYF. DNA of the CDR3: TGCGCCAGCAGCTTGGCCCAGCGGGGGGTACAAGAGACCCAGTACTTC. Looking up the rest from reference TRBV5-1 and TRBJ2-5 gives the full variable domain: KAGVTQTPRYLIKTRGQQVTLSCSPISGHRSVSWYQQTPGQGLQFLFEYFSETQRNKGNFPGRFSGRQFSNSRSEMNVSTLELGDSALYLCASSLAQRGVQETQYFGPGTRLLVL.

This chain connects TRBV30 to TRBJ1-6, with D perhaps matching TRBD1 (6 bases). V was cut by 1 base and J by 5 bases, with 9 bases left in between. CDR1 GTSNPN and CDR2 SVGIG come from the germline V gene (reference sequence). CDR3 length equals 14 residues. CDR3 sequence: CAWSGGQDNSPLHF. DNA of the CDR3: TGTGCCTGGAGTGGGGGACAAGATAATTCACCCCTCCACTTT.

This chain links TRBV2 with TRBJ1-4; no definite D call. The CDR3 has 17 residues. Germline CDR1 is SNHLY and CDR2 is FYNNEI. Trimming cost V 3 bases and J 1 base, with 15 bases left between them. The CDR3 loop is CASSDVGPGETNEKLFF. DNA for the CDR3: TGTGCCAGCAGTGATGTTGGGCCCGGGGAAACTAATGAAAAACTGTTTTTT.

This CDR3 reads CASSSILVDKAKNIQYF. DNA of the CDR3: TGTGCCAGCAGTTCTATCCTCGTCGATAAAGCCAAAAACATTCAGTACTTC. This rearrangement joins TRBV2 to TRBJ2-4; D is ambiguous. The length of the CDR3 is 17 residues. Trimming removed 5 bases at V and 0 bases at J, with 17 bases between. Germline V lookup: CDR1 SNHLY, CDR2 FYNNEI.

The rearrangement links TRBV30 to TRBJ2-6; TRBD1 matches at 8 bases. The CDR3 runs 18 residues. Germline CDR1 GTSNPN, CDR2 SVGIG (reference sequence). V was pared by 4 bases and J by 0 bases, with 11 bases of the junction left unmatched. CDR3 amino acids: CAWTGPGTGVSGANVLTF. The CDR3 DNA follows: TGTGCCTGGACAGGACCCGGGACAGGAGTCTCTGGGGCCAACGTCCTGACTTTC.

This chain connects TRBV7-9 to TRBJ1-5; D is unclear. The CDR3 is made up of 13 amino acids. Germline CDR1 is SEHNR and CDR2 is FQNEAQ (reference sequence). V shed 2 bases and J shed 4 bases, with 6 bases lying between them. CDR3 protein: CASSLSANQPQHF. For the CDR3, the DNA is TGTGCCAGCAGCTTATCCGCGAATCAGCCCCAGCATTTT.

V usage is TRBV4-3 and J usage is TRBJ2-7; D is perhaps TRBD2 (5 bases). Germline V lookup: CDR1 LGHNA, CDR2 YSLEER. This CDR3 comprises 14 residues. The V and J ends lost 1 base and 3 bases respectively, with 10 bases between them. The CDR3 DNA reads TGCGCCAGCAGCCAAGTTGCAAGCGGCTACGAGCAGTACTTC. This sequence encodes CASSQVASGYEQYF.

This clone was recorded only once. The chain couples TRBV3-1 (or the pseudogene TRBV3-2) to TRBJ2-3, with D possibly TRBD2 on 5 matching bases. Per the germline V gene, CDR1 is LGHDT and CDR2 is YNNKEL (reference sequence). Trimming removed 8 bases from V and 4 bases from J, with 13 bases in between. This CDR3 spans 13 amino acids. CDR3 loop: CASDGEVSDTQYF. In DNA, the CDR3 is TGTGCCAGCGACGGGGAAGTCTCAGATACGCAGTATTTT.